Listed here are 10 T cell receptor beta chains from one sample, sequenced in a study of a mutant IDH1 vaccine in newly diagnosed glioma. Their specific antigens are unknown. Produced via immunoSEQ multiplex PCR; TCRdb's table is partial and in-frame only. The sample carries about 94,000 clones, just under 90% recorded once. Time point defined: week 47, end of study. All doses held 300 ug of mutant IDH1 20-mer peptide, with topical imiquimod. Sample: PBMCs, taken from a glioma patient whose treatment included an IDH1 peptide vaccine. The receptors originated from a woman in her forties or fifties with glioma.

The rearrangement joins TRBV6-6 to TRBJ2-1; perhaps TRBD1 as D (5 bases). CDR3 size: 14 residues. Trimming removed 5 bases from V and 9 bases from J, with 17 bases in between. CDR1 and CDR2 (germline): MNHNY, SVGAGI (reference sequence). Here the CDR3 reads CASSLTVHPFEQFF. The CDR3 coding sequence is TGTGCCAGCAGTCTGACAGTTCACCCCTTTGAGCAGTTCTTC.

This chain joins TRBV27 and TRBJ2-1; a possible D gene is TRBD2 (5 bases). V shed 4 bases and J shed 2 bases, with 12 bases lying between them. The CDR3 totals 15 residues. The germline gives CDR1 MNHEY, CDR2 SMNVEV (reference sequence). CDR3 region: CASSSSAGTYNEQFF. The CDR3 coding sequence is TGTGCCAGCAGTTCATCCGCCGGGACCTACAATGAGCAGTTCTTC.

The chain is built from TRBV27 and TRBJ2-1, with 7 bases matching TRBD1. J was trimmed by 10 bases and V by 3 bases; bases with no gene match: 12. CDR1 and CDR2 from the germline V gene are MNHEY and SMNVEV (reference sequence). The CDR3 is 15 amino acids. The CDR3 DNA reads TGTGCCAGCAGTTTTTCGACAGGGTGGGTGTGGGAGCAGTTCTTC. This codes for CASSFSTGWVWEQFF.

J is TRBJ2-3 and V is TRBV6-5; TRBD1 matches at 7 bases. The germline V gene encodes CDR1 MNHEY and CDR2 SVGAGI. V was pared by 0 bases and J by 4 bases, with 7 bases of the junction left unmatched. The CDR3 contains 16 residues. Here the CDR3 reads CASSYSGRGRADTQYF. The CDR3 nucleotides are TGTGCCAGCAGTTACTCGGGCAGGGGGAGAGCAGATACGCAGTATTTT.

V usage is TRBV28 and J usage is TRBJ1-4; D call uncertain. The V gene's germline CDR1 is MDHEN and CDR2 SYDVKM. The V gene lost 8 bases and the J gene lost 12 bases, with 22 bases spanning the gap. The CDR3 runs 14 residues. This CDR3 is CASVSDRVIGELFF. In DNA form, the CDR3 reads TGTGCCAGCGTATCGGACCGCGTGATTGGTGAACTGTTTTTT.

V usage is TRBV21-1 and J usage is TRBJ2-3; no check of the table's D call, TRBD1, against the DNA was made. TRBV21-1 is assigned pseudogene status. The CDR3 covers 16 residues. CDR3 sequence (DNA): TGTGCCAGCAGCACCTACAGGGGGCCCAGCACAGATACGCAGTATTTT. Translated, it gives CASSTYRGPSTDTQYF.

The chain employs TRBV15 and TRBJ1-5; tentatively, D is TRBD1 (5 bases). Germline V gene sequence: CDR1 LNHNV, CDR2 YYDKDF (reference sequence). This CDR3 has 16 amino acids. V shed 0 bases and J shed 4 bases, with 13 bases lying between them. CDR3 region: CATSRDPPGMNQPQHF. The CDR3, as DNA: TGTGCCACCAGCAGAGATCCTCCAGGGATGAATCAGCCCCAGCATTTT.

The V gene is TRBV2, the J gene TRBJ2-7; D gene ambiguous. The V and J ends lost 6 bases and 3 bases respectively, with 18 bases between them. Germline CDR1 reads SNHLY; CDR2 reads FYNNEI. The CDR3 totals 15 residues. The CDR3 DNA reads TGTGCCAGCAGGGTGGGGATGGGCGGCTTCTACGAGCAGTACTTC. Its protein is CASRVGMGGFYEQYF. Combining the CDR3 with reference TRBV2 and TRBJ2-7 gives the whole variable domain EPEVTQTPSHQVTQMGQEVILRCVPISNHLYFYWYRQILGQKVEFLVSFYNNEISEKSEIFDDQFSVERPDGSNFTLKIRSTKLEDSAMYFCASRVGMGGFYEQYFGPGTRLTVT.

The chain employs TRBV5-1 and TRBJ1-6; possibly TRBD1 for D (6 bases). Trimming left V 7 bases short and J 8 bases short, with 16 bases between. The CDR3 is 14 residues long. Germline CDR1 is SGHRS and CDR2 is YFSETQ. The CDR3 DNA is TGCGCCAGCGGGAATAGGGACAATTATTCACCCCTCCACTTT. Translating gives CASGNRDNYSPLHF.

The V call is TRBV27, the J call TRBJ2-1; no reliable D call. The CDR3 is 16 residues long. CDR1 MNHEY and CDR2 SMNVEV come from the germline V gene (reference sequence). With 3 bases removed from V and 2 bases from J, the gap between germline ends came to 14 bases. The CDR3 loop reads CASSFLRRVTYNEQFF. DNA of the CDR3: TGTGCCAGCAGTTTCCTGAGGAGAGTCACCTACAATGAGCAGTTCTTC.